Reported below is one TCR beta chain. The source of the sample is a study of blood T cell repertoires in COVID-19. For the study at large: T cells, B-cell-depleted T cells, or PBMCs supplied cDNA or gDNA.

The CDR3 length is 12 residues. Deletions cut 10 bases from V and 4 bases from J, with 14 bases between. Per germline, CDR1 MNHEY and CDR2 SVGAGI. Per the original data handling: Estimates of nucleated cell counts were drawn from the amplification of reference gene primers. Clones were sequenced by immunoSEQ multiplex PCR, and TCRdb holds only the in-frame ones, with some missing. That table is the source of V, J and clone size, and D and trimming were worked out from the DNA. The sample holds 65,000 to 100,000 clones, about 91% seen once. The chain uses TRBV6-5 and TRBJ2-7; a possible D gene is TRBD1 (6 bases). This clonotype was obtained from a woman older than 75 with acute or convalescent COVID-19. The material sequenced was peripheral blood. CDR3 amino acids: CATTGQNYEQYF. The DNA of the CDR3 is TGTGCCACCACCGGACAGAATTACGAGCAGTACTTC.